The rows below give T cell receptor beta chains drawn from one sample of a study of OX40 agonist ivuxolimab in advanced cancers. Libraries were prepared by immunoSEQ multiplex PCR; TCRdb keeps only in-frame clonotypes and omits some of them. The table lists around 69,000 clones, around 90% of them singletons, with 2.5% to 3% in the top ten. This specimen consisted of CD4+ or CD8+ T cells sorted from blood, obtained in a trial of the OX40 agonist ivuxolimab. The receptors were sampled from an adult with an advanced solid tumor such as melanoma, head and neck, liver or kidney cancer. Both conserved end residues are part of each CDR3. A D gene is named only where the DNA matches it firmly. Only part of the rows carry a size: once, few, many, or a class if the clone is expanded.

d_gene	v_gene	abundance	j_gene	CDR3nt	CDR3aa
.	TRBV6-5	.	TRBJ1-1	TGTGCCAGCATGTGGTCCAGGTTAGCTTTCTTT	CASMWSRLAFF
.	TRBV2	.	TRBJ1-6	TGTGCCAGCAGCCGACTGCGGTCGGAAAATTCACCCCTCCACTTT	CASSRLRSENSPLHF
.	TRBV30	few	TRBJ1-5	TGTGCCTGGAGTGGGACACACCTCAATCAGCCCCAGCATTTT	CAWSGTHLNQPQHF
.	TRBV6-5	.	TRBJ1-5	TGTGCCAGCAGTTACAACGGCAGGAATCAGCCCCAGCATTTT	CASSYNGRNQPQHF
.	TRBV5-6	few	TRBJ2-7	TGTGCCAGCAGCTACGTGGCCTACGAGCAGTACTTC	CASSYVAYEQYF
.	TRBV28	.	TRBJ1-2	TGTGCCAGCAGTGCCTCACAGGAAATCTATGGCTACACCTTC	CASSASQEIYGYTF
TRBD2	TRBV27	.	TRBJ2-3	TGTGCCAGCAGCCGCCTAGCGGGGGGAGCGGATACGCAGTATTTT	CASSRLAGGADTQYF
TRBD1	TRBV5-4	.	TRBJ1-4	TGTGCCAGCAGCCTTAGGACAGGGGGCGTTGAAAAACTGTTTTTT	CASSLRTGGVEKLFF
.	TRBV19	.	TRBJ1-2	TGTGCCAGTAGTATCGGAGATAGGGTTGGCTACACCTTC	CASSIGDRVGYTF
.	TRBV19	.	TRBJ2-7	TGTGCCAGTATCATCCGACCCTCCCACCCCCGCTCCTACGAGCAGTACTTC	CASIIRPSHPRSYEQYF
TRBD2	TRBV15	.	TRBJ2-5	TGTGCCACCAGCAGTGGGGGGGGGAACCAAGAGACCCAGTACTTC	CATSSGGGNQETQYF
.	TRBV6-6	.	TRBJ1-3	TGTGCCAGCCGCGAGAGGGGTACTGGAAACACCATATATTTT	CASRERGTGNTIYF
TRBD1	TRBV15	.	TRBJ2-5	TGTGCCACCAGCGACAGGGGGGAGACCCAGTACTTC	CATSDRGETQYF
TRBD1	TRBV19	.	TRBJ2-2	TGTGCCAGTACCCTCACAGGGGTAACCGGGGAGCTGTTTTTT	CASTLTGVTGELFF
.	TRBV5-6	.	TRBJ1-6	TGTGCCAGCAGCTTGGTATCTTCACCCCTCCACTTT	CASSLVSSPLHF
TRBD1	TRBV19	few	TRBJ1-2	TGTGCCAGCGCCCCGGGACAGGCGGGCTACACCTTC	CASAPGQAGYTF
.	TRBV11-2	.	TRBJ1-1	TGTGCCAGCAGCCCCCACAGGACCCAAGCGGGTGAAGCTTTCTTT	CASSPHRTQAGEAFF